Below, 10 T cell receptor beta chains from the same sample are listed, as sequenced in a study of cytomegalovirus exposure and HLA in healthy donors. PCR employed 60 Vbeta and 13 Jbeta primers. The repertoire was sequenced with immunoSEQ multiplex PCR; TCRdb's copy has only in-frame clones and lacks some. The sample has some 190,000 clones; approximately 87% are singletons. The specimen sequenced was PBMCs. The receptors come from a man aged 25-45 years in good health and CMV-seronegative.

V gene TRBV28 combines with J gene TRBJ1-2, with TRBD1 matching 7 bases. After removal of 6 bases from V and 5 bases from J, the junction contained 6 bases not matched to a gene. This CDR3 is 13 amino acids long. Looked up from germline, CDR1 is MDHEN and CDR2 is SYDVKM. This CDR3 reads CASSVGQPYGYTF. The CDR3 DNA reads as TGTGCCAGCAGCGTGGGACAGCCTTATGGCTACACCTTC.

This rearrangement joins TRBV2 to TRBJ2-3; 7 bases fit TRBD1. With 3 bases clipped from V and 0 bases from J, the junction kept 3 bases outside the gene matches. CDR3 length: 15 amino acids. Per the germline V gene, CDR1 is SNHLY and CDR2 is FYNNEI. In DNA form, the CDR3 reads TGTGCCAGCAGTGAGGAACAGGGGAGCACAGATACGCAGTATTTT. Translation gives CASSEEQGSTDTQYF.

This rearrangement joins TRBV28 to TRBJ2-3, with 11 positions matching TRBD2. The trim removed 6 bases at V and 4 bases at J, leaving 6 bases unmatched. CDR3 size: 15 residues. CDR1 and CDR2 from the germline V gene are MDHEN and SYDVKM. The CDR3 nucleotides read TGTGCCAGCAGCTCCCTAGCGGGAGGCGCAGATACGCAGTATTTT. This gives the protein CASSSLAGGADTQYF.

The genes are TRBV19 and TRBJ2-7; possible D gene TRBD1, 6 bases. V lost 5 bases, J lost 0 bases, and 14 bases lay in between. The CDR3 has 15 residues. The germline gives CDR1 LNHDA, CDR2 SQIVND (reference sequence). The CDR3 here is CASSFGTFSSYEQYF. The CDR3 coding sequence is TGTGCCAGTAGTTTCGGGACATTCAGCTCCTACGAGCAGTACTTC.

The gene calls are TRBV6-5 and TRBJ1-1; TRBD1 aligns across 8 bases. This CDR3 comprises 15 residues. V shed 6 bases and J 6 bases; nucleotides not matched to a gene: 12. Germline assignment: CDR1 MNHEY and CDR2 SVGAGI. The CDR3 sequence is CASSAWTGFIAEAFF. As DNA, the CDR3 is TGTGCCAGCAGCGCATGGACAGGGTTTATCGCTGAAGCTTTCTTT.

J is TRBJ2-7 and V is TRBV6-6; D is uncertain. Germline loops: CDR1 MNHNY, CDR2 SVGAGI (reference sequence). V was trimmed by 8 bases and J by 2 bases, leaving 10 bases between them. The CDR3 is 12 amino acids. The CDR3 spells CASVELPYEQYF. Here the CDR3 DNA reads TGTGCCAGCGTAGAGCTTCCCTACGAGCAGTACTTC.

This chain links TRBV5-8 with TRBJ2-3, with D possibly TRBD1 on 6 matching bases. The ends were cut back, 4 bases at V and 5 bases at J, with 14 bases in the middle. Germline V gene data show CDR1 as SGHTS and CDR2 as YDEGEE. The length of the CDR3 is 14 residues. This CDR3 is CASSLQGPRDTQYF. CDR3 bases: TGTGCCAGCAGCCTACAGGGTCCCAGAGATACGCAGTATTTT.

This clone was seen only a few times. The junction shows a germline mismatch at one end, possibly a read error. The chain links TRBV7-9 to TRBJ2-1; D uncertain. The CDR3 is 11 residues long. Germline CDR1 reads SEHNR; CDR2 reads FQNEAQ (reference sequence). The CDR3 reads CSSSSLREQFF. The CDR3 nucleotides are TGTTCCAGCAGCTCCCTACGTGAGCAGTTCTTC.

CDR3 residues: CATITQGNYGYTF. The CDR3 DNA sequence: TGTGCCACCATCACTCAGGGAAACTATGGCTACACCTTC. The J gene is TRBJ1-2, the V gene TRBV28, with D tentatively TRBD1 (5 bases). This CDR3 is built from 13 residues. V was trimmed by 10 bases and J by 2 bases, leaving 14 bases between them. Germline values: CDR1 MDHEN, CDR2 SYDVKM.

V gene TRBV18 combines with J gene TRBJ2-1, with 9 nucleotides matching TRBD2. V shed 5 bases and J 4 bases; nucleotides not matched to a gene: 6. The CDR3 loop spans 15 amino acids. CDR1 KGHSH and CDR2 LQKENI come from the germline V gene. The DNA of the CDR3 is TGTGCCAGCTCATCGGGACTAGCCCTATACAATGAGCAGTTCTTC. As protein: CASSSGLALYNEQFF.